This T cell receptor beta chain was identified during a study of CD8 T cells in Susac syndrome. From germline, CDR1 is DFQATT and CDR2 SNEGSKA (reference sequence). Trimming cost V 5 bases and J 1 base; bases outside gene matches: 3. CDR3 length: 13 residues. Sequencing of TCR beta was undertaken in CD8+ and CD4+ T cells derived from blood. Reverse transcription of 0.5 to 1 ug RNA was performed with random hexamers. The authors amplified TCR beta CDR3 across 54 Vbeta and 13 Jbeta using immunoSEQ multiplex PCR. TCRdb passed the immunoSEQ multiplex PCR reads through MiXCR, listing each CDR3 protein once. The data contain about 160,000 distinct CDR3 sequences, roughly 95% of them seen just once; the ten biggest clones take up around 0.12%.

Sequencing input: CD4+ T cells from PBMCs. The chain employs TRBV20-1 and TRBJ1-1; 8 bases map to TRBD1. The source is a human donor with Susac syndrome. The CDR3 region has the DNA TGCAGTGCTGACAGGGGCCCGAACACTGAAGCTTTCTTT. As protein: CSADRGPNTEAFF.